The 27 T cell receptor beta chains below were found in one sample sequenced in a study of PD-L1 blockade in urothelial cancer. Clones were read by immunoSEQ multiplex PCR, and TCRdb kept only the in-frame ones, dropping some. The data hold about 91,000 clones, with 90% observed a single time. The specimen was PBMCs, collected around atezolizumab (anti-PD-L1) treatment. Receptors originate from a man aged 55 to 70 with urothelial cancer.

The chain combines TRBV28 with TRBJ2-7, with TRBD1 identical over 7 bases. There are 14 residues in the CDR3. Unmatched junction bases numbered 8, after V lost 5 bases and J lost 4 bases. Germline CDR1 and CDR2: MDHEN and SYDVKM. The CDR3 here is CASSETGQQYEQYF. CDR3 in DNA: TGTGCCAGCAGTGAGACGGGACAGCAGTACGAGCAGTACTTC. The variable domain in full, with the rest retrieved from reference TRBV28 and TRBJ2-7, is DVKVTQSSRYLVKRTGEKVFLECVQDMDHENMFWYRQDPGLGLRLIYFSYDVKMKEKGDIPEGYSVSREKKERFSLILESASTNQTSMYLCASSETGQQYEQYFGPGTRLTVT.

The chain recombines TRBV4-2 with TRBJ2-1; 8 positions match TRBD1. This CDR3 is built from 13 residues. Germline-derived CDR1 and CDR2 are LGHNA and YNFKEQ. The trim removed 2 bases at V and 10 bases at J, leaving 4 bases unmatched. The chain's CDR3 is CASSQLGDREQFF. CDR3 coding DNA: TGTGCCAGCAGCCAATTGGGGGACAGGGAGCAGTTCTTC.

This clone was observed a handful of times. This chain links TRBV12-2 with TRBJ2-5; the D call TRBD1 from the table was never checked on the DNA. TRBV12-2 corresponds to a pseudogene. The CDR3 spans 18 residues. The CDR3 is CASRLPSSRQGGLETQYF. CDR3 sequence (DNA): TGTGCAAGTCGCTTACCCTCTAGCAGACAGGGTGGTTTGGAGACCCAGTACTTC.

This clone appeared once. CDR3 region: CASSIVAGYHGYTF. CDR3 DNA: TGTGCCAGTAGTATCGTCGCAGGGTACCATGGCTACACCTTC. The V and J genes are TRBV19 and TRBJ1-2; maybe TRBD1 (5 bases). This CDR3 is built from 14 residues. Germline loops: CDR1 LNHDA, CDR2 SQIVND (reference sequence). Deletions cut 3 bases from V and 6 bases from J, with 14 bases between.

This rearrangement joins TRBV9 to TRBJ1-1, with unresolved D. Germline loops: CDR1 SGDLS, CDR2 YYNGEE. The CDR3 has 13 residues. V lost 0 bases to trimming and J lost 4 bases, with 7 bases between them. CDR3 nucleotides: TGTGCCAGCAGCGTAGAGTTCGGCACTGAAGCTTTCTTT. Amino acids: CASSVEFGTEAFF.

The V gene is TRBV5-8, the J gene TRBJ2-2; 8 bases agree with TRBD1. Trimming removed 0 bases from V and 5 bases from J; junction bases left unmatched: 0. CDR3 length: 14 residues. Per germline, CDR1 SGHTS and CDR2 YDEGEE. CDR3 bases: TGTGCCAGCAGCTTGGGACAGGGGACCGGGGAGCTGTTTTTT. This sequence encodes CASSLGQGTGELFF.

This chain joins TRBV2 and TRBJ2-7; no firm D call. The CDR3 is 16 residues long. Trimming cost V 6 bases and J 0 bases, with 18 bases left between them. Germline CDR1 SNHLY, CDR2 FYNNEI. Here the CDR3 DNA reads TGTGCCAGCAGATTTCATGAGACATGGTCCTCCTACGAGCAGTACTTC. Protein sequence: CASRFHETWSSYEQYF. Complete variable domain (other parts from reference TRBV2 and TRBJ2-7): EPEVTQTPSHQVTQMGQEVILRCVPISNHLYFYWYRQILGQKVEFLVSFYNNEISEKSEIFDDQFSVERPDGSNFTLKIRSTKLEDSAMYFCASRFHETWSSYEQYFGPGTRLTVT.

V is TRBV5-7 and J is TRBJ1-2, with TRBD1 matching 10 bases. TRBV5-7 is an ORF for which the function is uncertain. This CDR3 is 12 amino acids long. V trimming: 9 bases; J trimming: 7 bases; junction bases outside the gene matches: 6. As DNA, the CDR3 is TGTGCCATTGACAGGGGGCTCTTTGGCTACACCTTC. It specifies CAIDRGLFGYTF.

V usage is TRBV19 and J usage is TRBJ2-2, with 8 bases lining up with TRBD2. V lost 8 bases and J lost 4; bases outside the gene matches: 9. Germline CDR1 and CDR2: LNHDA and SQIVND (reference sequence). This CDR3 has 15 amino acids. The CDR3 DNA reads TGTGCCAGTGGATCGCGGGGGGCGGCCACCGGGGAGCTGTTTTTT. It specifies CASGSRGAATGELFF.

The chain couples TRBV4-3 to TRBJ2-1; TRBD2 agrees at 10 bases. CDR3 length: 16 residues. Germline CDR1 and CDR2: LGHNA and YSLEER. V gave up 3 bases and J gave up 2 bases; unmatched junction bases: 4. The CDR3 region has the DNA TGCGCCAGCAGCCACTCTAGCGGGGGCCCCTACAATGAGCAGTTCTTC. Its protein product is CASSHSSGGPYNEQFF.

This clone was seen a handful of times. The V call is TRBV7-3, the J call TRBJ1-1; D gene uncertain. The V and J ends lost 5 bases and 5 bases respectively, with 12 bases between them. The CDR3 covers 13 residues. From germline, CDR1 is SGHTA and CDR2 FQGTGA. For the CDR3, the DNA is TGTGCCAGCAGCCTAAACGGGGTGACTGAAGCTTTCTTT. Translating it yields CASSLNGVTEAFF.

The sample holds a few counts of this clone. This chain connects TRBV5-4 to TRBJ2-5; tentative D call: TRBD1 (6 bases). The germline V gene encodes CDR1 SGHNT and CDR2 YYREEE (reference sequence). This CDR3 has 13 residues. The V end was cut by 4 bases, the J end by 2 bases, with 9 bases between. This CDR3 is CASSRTDQETQYF. Written as DNA, the CDR3 is TGTGCCAGCAGCCGGACAGATCAAGAGACCCAGTACTTC. The full variable domain, in which reference TRBV5-4 and TRBJ2-5 provide the parts outside the CDR3, is ETGVTQSPTHLIKTRGQQVTLRCSSQSGHNTVSWYQQALGQGPQFIFQYYREEENGRGNFPPRFSGLQFPNYSSELNVNALELDDSALYLCASSRTDQETQYFGPGTRLLVL.

The chain links TRBV19 to TRBJ1-1; 9 nucleotides line up with TRBD1. The V gene's germline CDR1 is LNHDA and CDR2 SQIVND (reference sequence). There are 14 residues in the CDR3. J lost 1 base, V lost 7 bases, and 4 bases had no gene match. As DNA, the CDR3 is TGTGCCAGTAAACGGGACAGGGCGAACACTGAAGCTTTCTTT. Translated, it gives CASKRDRANTEAFF.

The chain couples TRBV2 to TRBJ2-5, with D possibly TRBD1 on 6 matching bases. Trimming removed 9 bases from V and 1 base from J, with 9 bases in between. Germline CDR1 SNHLY, CDR2 FYNNEI. The CDR3 spans 12 residues. In nucleotides, the CDR3 is TGTGCCAGGGGGGACATCCAAGAGACCCAGTACTTC. Its protein is CARGDIQETQYF.

This chain joins TRBV4-3 and TRBJ2-1, with D unclear. This CDR3 comprises 14 residues. With 2 bases removed from V and 7 bases from J, the gap between germline ends came to 12 bases. The germline V gene encodes CDR1 LGHNA and CDR2 YSLEER. The CDR3 DNA is TGCGCCAGCAGCCAAAATCTAGAGATGAATGAGCAGTTCTTC. Encoded protein: CASSQNLEMNEQFF.

The V and J genes are TRBV5-5 and TRBJ2-7; D might be TRBD2 (5 bases). From germline, CDR1 is SGHKS and CDR2 YYEKEE (reference sequence). The CDR3 has 18 amino acids. V lost 4 bases and J lost 5, with 28 bases in between. The CDR3 DNA reads as TGTGCCAGCAGCCGTCGCCTTTCCGGACTCATACCTACTGACGAGCAGTACTTC. Amino acids: CASSRRLSGLIPTDEQYF.

The CDR3 loop reads CASSMGGIYQPQHF. CDR3 in DNA: TGTGCCAGTAGTATGGGAGGGATCTATCAGCCCCAGCATTTT. The chain has TRBV19 and TRBJ1-5; no clear D gene. Trimming shortened V by 3 bases and J by 5 bases, and 11 bases separated the two germline ends. The CDR3 sequence is 14 residues long. Germline V lookup: CDR1 LNHDA, CDR2 SQIVND (reference sequence).

V gene TRBV30 combines with J gene TRBJ1-4; D might be TRBD1 (5 bases). The V end was cut by 3 bases, the J end by 7 bases, with 18 bases between. CDR3 size: 15 residues. Germline lookup yields CDR1 GTSNPN and CDR2 SVGIG (reference sequence). The CDR3 region is CAWSVTGGRVEKLFF. The CDR3 region has the DNA TGTGCCTGGAGCGTAACAGGCGGTCGTGTTGAAAAACTGTTTTTT.

The rearrangement uses TRBV5-1 and TRBJ2-1; possible D gene TRBD2, 6 bases. This CDR3 is built from 16 residues. Germline V CDR1 and CDR2: SGHRS, YFSETQ. V lost 0 bases and J lost 2, with 12 bases in between. The CDR3 protein is CASSLVAPGAYNEQFF. CDR3 DNA sequence: TGCGCCAGCAGCTTGGTTGCCCCGGGGGCCTACAATGAGCAGTTCTTC.

The chain has TRBV7-2 and TRBJ2-2; the D gene is possibly TRBD1 (5 bases). CDR3 length equals 17 residues. Between the trimmed V and J ends, which lost 1 base and 4 bases, there was a span of 16 bases. The germline V gene has CDR1 SGHTA and CDR2 FQGNSA. In nucleotides, the CDR3 is TGTGCCAGCAGCTTAGTAGGCCCGGCAGGGCCCACCGGGGAGCTGTTTTTT. This gives the protein CASSLVGPAGPTGELFF.

The chain combines TRBV15 with TRBJ2-3, with D possibly TRBD2 on 5 matching bases. This CDR3 spans 15 amino acids. Germline CDR1 LNHNV, CDR2 YYDKDF (reference sequence). Trimming left V 0 bases short and J 0 bases short, with 7 bases between. The DNA of the CDR3 is TGTGCCACCAGCAGAGAGGGCGGGAGCACAGATACGCAGTATTTT. Its protein product is CATSREGGSTDTQYF.

V gene TRBV6-4 combines with J gene TRBJ2-7; 8 bases fit TRBD2. This CDR3 has 17 amino acids. Germline trimming cut 2 bases from V and 2 bases from J; bases unmatched to any gene: 11. CDR1 and CDR2 (germline): MRHNA, SNTAGT. The chain's CDR3 is CASSDPPPQRGPYEQYF. CDR3 nucleotides: TGTGCCAGCAGTGACCCGCCGCCCCAGCGGGGGCCCTACGAGCAGTACTTC.

J is TRBJ2-3 and V is TRBV7-2; no reliable D call. CDR1 is SGHTA, CDR2 FQGNSA, per germline. This CDR3 is built from 15 residues. The ends were cut back, 2 bases at V and 0 bases at J, with 9 bases in the middle. The CDR3 DNA reads as TGTGCCAGCAGCTTAAGACAACCTAGCACAGATACGCAGTATTTT. Protein: CASSLRQPSTDTQYF. Looking up the rest from reference TRBV7-2 and TRBJ2-3 gives the full variable domain: GAGVSQSPSNKVTEKGKDVELRCDPISGHTALYWYRQSLGQGLEFLIYFQGNSAPDKSGLPSDRFSAERTGGSVSTLTIQRTQQEDSAVYLCASSLRQPSTDTQYFGPGTRLTVL.

The chain uses TRBV7-2 and TRBJ1-2; no definite D call. CDR3 length: 13 amino acids. Trimming took off 0 bases at V and 4 bases at J, with 6 bases between the two ends. Germline V gene sequence: CDR1 SGHTA, CDR2 FQGNSA. CDR3 in DNA: TGTGCCAGCAGCTTAGCTAACAGCTATGGCTACACCTTC. Amino acids: CASSLANSYGYTF. The entire variable domain, with the rest obtained from reference TRBV7-2 and TRBJ1-2, is as follows: GAGVSQSPSNKVTEKGKDVELRCDPISGHTALYWYRQSLGQGLEFLIYFQGNSAPDKSGLPSDRFSAERTGGSVSTLTIQRTQQEDSAVYLCASSLANSYGYTFGSGTRLTVV.

In its sample, this clone was seen once. V gene TRBV4-2 combines with J gene TRBJ1-2; D perhaps matches TRBD1 (5 bases). Germline V CDR1 and CDR2: LGHNA, YNFKEQ. This CDR3 is built from 14 residues. Trimming shortened V by 1 base and J by 5 bases, and 11 bases separated the two germline ends. CDR3 loop: CASSQGGRVYGYTF. CDR3 in DNA: TGTGCCAGCAGCCAAGGGGGCAGGGTTTATGGCTACACCTTC.

The V and J genes are TRBV5-6 and TRBJ1-4; D perhaps matches TRBD1 (6 bases). V was pared by 4 bases and J by 0 bases, with 22 bases between. CDR1 SGHDT and CDR2 YYEEEE come from the germline V gene. The CDR3 is 19 amino acids. CDR3: CASSGTSRDTTPTNEKLFF. The CDR3 bases are TGTGCCAGCAGCGGAACTTCCCGGGACACCACTCCAACTAATGAAAAACTGTTTTTT.

The chain couples TRBV6-1 to TRBJ2-3, with D tentatively TRBD2 (6 bases). The CDR3 consists of 15 residues. V lost 2 bases and J lost 5, with 14 bases in between. Germline lookup yields CDR1 MNHNS and CDR2 SASEGT. CDR3 residues: CASSETERSGDTQYF. The CDR3 DNA follows: TGTGCCAGCAGTGAAACGGAGCGTAGCGGAGATACGCAGTATTTT.